This entry lists 8 T cell receptor beta chains sequenced from one sample in a study of CD8+CD57+ T cells in acquired aplastic anemia. Genomic DNA was employed as the template in profiling TCR beta VDJ and CDR3. TCRdb reprocessed the reads with MiXCR, giving one entry per CDR3 protein. This sample has 100,000 to 150,000 distinct CDR3 sequences, with over 30% found just once. Patients chosen for sequencing had CD8+CD57+ cells that had expanded, as shown by flow cytometry. The sequenced material came from sorted CD4+, CD8+, or CD8+CD57+ T cells (not recorded which) from PBMCs. The receptors were gathered from a human donor with aplastic anemia.

This clonotype was counted a single time. A much larger clone differs by one base, so this may be a read error. The chain couples TRBV5-1 to TRBJ2-2, with a possible D match to TRBD2 (5 bases). Per germline, CDR1 SGHRS and CDR2 YFSETQ. The CDR3 contains 15 residues. The CDR3 sequence: CASSTRPISTGELLF. CDR3 DNA sequence: TGCGCCAGCAGCACAAGACCCATTAGCACCGGGGAGCTGCTTTTT.

The CDR3 sequence is CASSLGQYNSPLHF. CDR3 sequence (DNA): TGCGCCAGCAGCTTGGGACAGTATAATTCACCCCTCCACTTT. The rearrangement uses TRBV5-1 and TRBJ1-6, with a possible D match to TRBD1 (5 bases). V lost 0 bases and J lost 4, with 5 bases in between. The CDR3 covers 14 residues. Germline CDR1 and CDR2: SGHRS and YFSETQ.

The J gene is TRBJ2-7, the V gene TRBV10-3, with a possible D match to TRBD2 (5 bases). The CDR3 covers 14 residues. Trimming pared 0 bases from V and 0 bases from J, leaving 6 bases between. Looked up from germline, CDR1 is ENHRY and CDR2 is SYGVKD. DNA for the CDR3: TGTGCCATCAGTGAGTCGGAGGACTCCTACGAGCAGTACTTC. It translates to CAISESEDSYEQYF.

The chain is built from TRBV24-1 and TRBJ2-7; D is perhaps TRBD2 (6 bases). Germline V gives CDR1 KGHDR, CDR2 SFDVKD. There are 15 residues in the CDR3. Trimming pared 5 bases from V and 4 bases from J, leaving 17 bases between. CDR3: CATSAPNGGGYEQYF. The CDR3 DNA sequence: TGTGCCACCAGTGCCCCTAATGGGGGAGGTTACGAGCAGTACTTC.

This clonotype occurred once. The conserved final phenylalanine or tryptophan is absent from the CDR3, which likely points to a read error. The V gene is TRBV7-2, the J gene TRBJ2-7; D may match TRBD1 or TRBD2 (5 bases each). The V gene's germline CDR1 is SGHTA and CDR2 FQGNSA. The CDR3 covers 14 residues. The CDR3 sequence is CASSSWDGSYEQYL. CDR3 nucleotides: TGCGCCAGCAGCTCCTGGGACGGTTCCTACGAGCAGTACTTA.

This clonotype was counted ten times or more. The chain joins TRBV5-1 to TRBJ1-5; D uncertain. The ends were cut back, 0 bases at V and 3 bases at J, with 7 bases in the middle. The CDR3 is made up of 14 amino acids. The germline gives CDR1 SGHRS, CDR2 YFSETQ. The CDR3 protein is CASSLEGHNQPQHF. DNA for the CDR3: TGCGCCAGCAGCTTGGAGGGCCACAATCAGCCCCAGCATTTT.

This clonotype was counted many times. This chain links TRBV4-2 with TRBJ2-5; 8 bases map to TRBD2. The CDR3 runs 14 residues. Germline V gene lookup returns CDR1 LGHNA and CDR2 YNFKEQ. V lost 2 bases and J lost 5; bases outside the gene matches: 4. The CDR3 DNA follows: TGTGCCAGCAGCCAACTACTAGCGGTGGAGACCCAGTACTTC. Protein: CASSQLLAVETQYF.

The table lists this clonotype with many counts. The chain couples TRBV12-3 or TRBV12-4 to TRBJ2-2; no reliable D call. CDR3 length equals 12 residues. Trimming left V 6 bases short and J 6 bases short, with 8 bases between. The CDR3 spells CASSRLPGELFF. The CDR3, as DNA: TGTGCCAGCAGCAGACTCCCCGGGGAGCTGTTTTTT.